Each of the 21 T cell receptor beta chains below was sequenced from the same sample in a study of shared clonotypes between healthy human individuals. Assay: immunoSEQ multiplex PCR; the TCRdb copy retains only in-frame clones and omits some. The data hold millions of clones, with roughly nine tenths observed a single time. The sequencing input was naive CD4+ T cells sorted from blood. Specified subset: CD45RA+ positively selected. Receptors were obtained from a man aged 18 to 35 in good health.

The chain joins TRBV5-1 to TRBJ2-1; the D gene is possibly TRBD1 (6 bases). V was pared by 2 bases and J by 10 bases, with 16 bases between. The germline V gene encodes CDR1 SGHRS and CDR2 YFSETQ. The CDR3 spans 14 residues. In DNA form, the CDR3 reads TGCGCCAGCAGCTTTTCAGGGACACCGAGGGAGCAGTTCTTC. The encoded protein is CASSFSGTPREQFF.

The chain links TRBV19 to TRBJ1-1, with a possible D match to TRBD1 (5 bases). Germline lookup yields CDR1 LNHDA and CDR2 SQIVND (reference sequence). The CDR3 extends over 14 amino acids. V lost 5 bases to trimming and J lost 7 bases, with 17 bases between them. DNA for the CDR3: TGTGCCAGTAGTCGGGACCGAGGACCCGGTGAAGCTTTCTTT. Protein: CASSRDRGPGEAFF.

The chain carries TRBV19 and TRBJ2-7, with 7 bases aligning to TRBD2. This CDR3 is 11 amino acids long. V dropped 8 bases and J dropped 12; count of bases not matched to a gene: 10. The germline gives CDR1 LNHDA, CDR2 SQIVND (reference sequence). Here the CDR3 DNA reads TGTGCCAGTCCCGACGGGGGGAAGAGGTACTTC. Its protein product is CASPDGGKRYF.

The J gene is TRBJ2-1, the V gene TRBV11-2, with 9 bases aligning to TRBD2. The germline V gene has CDR1 SGHAT and CDR2 FQNNGV. This CDR3 has 15 amino acids. V shed 5 bases, J shed 6 bases, and the junction held 8 bases outside the gene matches. The CDR3 sequence is CASSVTGTSLNEQFF. The CDR3 DNA sequence: TGTGCCAGCAGCGTAACCGGGACTAGCCTCAATGAGCAGTTCTTC.

The chain combines TRBV7-2 with TRBJ2-5; D gene unclear. Trimming shortened V by 5 bases and J by 1 base, and 5 bases separated the two germline ends. This CDR3 is 12 amino acids long. Per the germline V gene, CDR1 is SGHTA and CDR2 is FQGNSA. CDR3 residues: CASSTPQETQYF. Here the CDR3 DNA reads TGTGCCAGCAGCACGCCCCAAGAGACCCAGTACTTC.

V gene TRBV30 combines with J gene TRBJ2-2, with D unclear. This CDR3 is 13 amino acids long. V was trimmed by 0 bases and J by 6 bases, leaving 8 bases between them. The germline V gene encodes CDR1 GTSNPN and CDR2 SVGIG (reference sequence). The CDR3: CAWSVQRSGELFF. The CDR3 nucleotides are TGTGCCTGGAGTGTACAGAGGTCCGGGGAGCTGTTTTTT.

The chain employs TRBV7-8 and TRBJ2-7, with D tentatively TRBD2 (5 bases). The V end lost 5 bases, the J end lost 5 bases, and 7 bases lay between the germline ends. Germline V gene lookup returns CDR1 SGHVS and CDR2 FQNEAQ. There are 11 residues in the CDR3. The chain's CDR3 is CASSPTNEQYF. The CDR3 DNA reads TGTGCCAGCAGCCCGACTAACGAGCAGTACTTC.

The chain joins TRBV7-6 to TRBJ1-3, with 7 positions matching TRBD1. Trimming took 1 base from V and 0 from J; bases not matched to a gene: 3. Germline lookup yields CDR1 SGHVS and CDR2 FNYEAQ. This CDR3 region has 16 residues. CDR3 residues: CASSLGGQSSGNTIYF. The CDR3 DNA follows: TGTGCCAGCAGCTTAGGGGGACAGAGCTCTGGAAACACCATATATTTT.

In the case of this clone: This sample includes further DNA sequences coding for the same CDR3. The chain recombines TRBV5-1 with TRBJ2-5; TRBD2 matches 11 bases. The V and J ends lost 0 bases and 2 bases, in that order; junction bases with no gene match: 3. In germline, CDR1 is SGHRS, CDR2 YFSETQ. The CDR3 spans 16 residues. CDR3 nucleotides: TGCGCCAGCAGCTTGGGGGGACTAGCGGAGCAAGAGACCCAGTACTTC. It codes for CASSLGGLAEQETQYF.

The chain couples TRBV6-6 to TRBJ1-6; D possibly corresponds to TRBD1 (6 bases). Trimming stripped 1 base from V and 10 bases from J, with 11 bases between. Germline CDR1 and CDR2: MNHNY and SVGAGI (reference sequence). The CDR3 runs 14 residues. The CDR3: CASSYFQGNSPLHF. The CDR3, as DNA: TGTGCCAGCAGTTACTTTCAGGGGAACTCACCCCTCCACTTT.

This chain links TRBV28 with TRBJ2-7; TRBD2 is a possible D gene (6 bases). The V gene lost 4 bases and the J gene lost 9 bases, with 13 bases spanning the gap. The germline V gene has CDR1 MDHEN and CDR2 SYDVKM. The CDR3 covers 12 residues. The CDR3 is CASSSKRVRQYF. CDR3 coding DNA: TGTGCCAGCAGTTCCAAGCGGGTTCGGCAGTACTTC.

The V and J genes are TRBV18 and TRBJ2-3; D unresolved. CDR1 and CDR2 (germline): KGHSH, LQKENI. V lost 6 bases to trimming and J lost 3 bases, with 7 bases between them. CDR3 size: 12 residues. The CDR3 reads CASSKQTDTQYF. In nucleotides, the CDR3 is TGTGCCAGCTCCAAGCAAACAGATACGCAGTATTTT. The full variable domain, in which reference TRBV18 and TRBJ2-3 provide the parts outside the CDR3, is NAGVMQNPRHLVRRRGQEARLRCSPMKGHSHVYWYRQLPEEGLKFMVYLQKENIIDESGMPKERFSAEFPKEGPSILRIQQVVRGDSAAYFCASSKQTDTQYFGPGTRLTVL.

This sequence joins TRBV15 and TRBJ2-6; weak D call: TRBD1 (5 bases). Germline CDR1 and CDR2: LNHNV and YYDKDF (reference sequence). The CDR3 contains 16 residues. The V end lost 0 bases, the J end lost 5 bases, and 11 bases lay between the germline ends. CDR3 region: CATSRDLQVWANVLTF. Written as DNA, the CDR3 is TGTGCCACCAGCAGAGATTTACAGGTGTGGGCCAACGTCCTGACTTTC. Supplemented by reference TRBV15 and TRBJ2-6, the full variable domain reads DAMVIQNPRYQVTQFGKPVTLSCSQTLNHNVMYWYQQKSSQAPKLLFHYYDKDFNNEADTPDNFQSRRPNTSFCFLDIRSPGLGDTAMYLCATSRDLQVWANVLTFGAGSRLTVL.

The table lists this clone with a count of one. The chain has TRBV7-2 and TRBJ2-7, with D perhaps given as TRBD1 or TRBD2 (5 bases each). This CDR3 contains 14 residues. Trimming stripped 3 bases from V and 4 bases from J, with 13 bases between. Germline loops: CDR1 SGHTA, CDR2 FQGNSA. The CDR3, as DNA: TGTGCCAGCAGCTTTGGGGGAGTTAGGTACGAGCAGTACTTC. Residues: CASSFGGVRYEQYF.

This chain links TRBV30 with TRBJ2-7; 7 bases are shared with TRBD2. The CDR3 extends over 16 amino acids. V shed 3 bases, J shed 3 bases, and the junction held 14 bases outside the gene matches. The germline gives CDR1 GTSNPN, CDR2 SVGIG (reference sequence). The CDR3 protein is CAWRQIGGGVNYEQYF. CDR3 coding DNA: TGTGCCTGGAGACAAATTGGGGGGGGAGTAAACTACGAGCAGTACTTC.

This clone has a handful of counts. The V and J genes are TRBV5-6 and TRBJ1-5; weak D call: TRBD1 (6 bases). V was trimmed by 3 bases and J by 6 bases, leaving 22 bases between them. The CDR3 contains 17 residues. Germline-derived CDR1 and CDR2 are SGHDT and YYEEEE. CDR3 loop: CASSSRDRGARTQPQHF. The CDR3 DNA is TGTGCCAGCAGCTCCCGAGATAGGGGGGCTCGAACTCAGCCCCAGCATTTT.

V and J are TRBV4-3 and TRBJ2-7, with D possibly TRBD1 on 6 matching bases. Trimming pared 2 bases from V and 7 bases from J, leaving 15 bases between. This CDR3 has 14 amino acids. Germline values: CDR1 LGHNA, CDR2 YSLEER. The CDR3 loop is CASSQYSGTPEQYF. CDR3 bases: TGCGCCAGCAGCCAATACTCAGGGACACCAGAGCAGTACTTC.

The rearrangement uses TRBV27 and TRBJ2-7; D remains unclear. V dropped 4 bases and J dropped 3 bases, with 10 bases sitting between them. Germline CDR1 reads MNHEY; CDR2 reads SMNVEV (reference sequence). The CDR3 length is 13 residues. The CDR3 region is CASSSTNGYEQYF. CDR3 sequence (DNA): TGTGCCAGCAGTTCCACCAACGGCTACGAGCAGTACTTC.

This rearrangement joins TRBV28 to TRBJ1-1; 9 bases agree with TRBD1. The CDR3 is made up of 16 amino acids. Germline-derived CDR1 and CDR2 are MDHEN and SYDVKM. With 1 base clipped from V and 1 base from J, the junction kept 4 bases outside the gene matches. The CDR3 is CASSLFPGQGNTEAFF. The CDR3 DNA follows: TGTGCCAGCAGTTTATTCCCGGGACAGGGGAACACTGAAGCTTTCTTT.

This clone was seen just once. This CDR3 is also generated by other DNA sequences in the sample. The chain uses TRBV28 and TRBJ1-2, with D tentatively TRBD1 (5 bases). Germline V gene data show CDR1 as MDHEN and CDR2 as SYDVKM. The CDR3 loop spans 12 amino acids. V lost 7 bases and J lost 4, with 10 bases in between. The CDR3, as DNA: TGTGCCAGCACTTCGGGGGGCTATGGCTACACCTTC. This encodes CASTSGGYGYTF.

This rearrangement joins TRBV29-1 to TRBJ2-2; 8 bases fit TRBD1. This CDR3 region has 14 residues. In germline, CDR1 is SQVTM, CDR2 ANQGSEA. The V gene end was trimmed by 3 bases and the J gene end by 1 base; junction bases not matched to a gene: 1. The CDR3 region is CSVDGTGNTGELFF. CDR3 DNA: TGCAGCGTTGATGGGACAGGGAACACCGGGGAGCTGTTTTTT.